This entry lists 23 T cell receptor beta chains sequenced from one sample in a study of cytomegalovirus exposure and HLA in healthy donors. PCR was performed using 60 Vbeta and 13 Jbeta primers. Assay used: immunoSEQ multiplex PCR; TCRdb lists only in-frame clones, some missing. In the table there are 75,000 to 100,000 clones, roughly 8.2% of which are singletons. The sequencing input was PBMCs. The receptors come from a man aged 45-65 years in good health and CMV-seronegative.

The chain has TRBV6-1 and TRBJ1-3, with TRBD1 identical over 9 bases. The CDR3 extends over 14 amino acids. The germline gives CDR1 MNHNS, CDR2 SASEGT. V trimming: 7 bases; J trimming: 3 bases; junction bases outside the gene matches: 4. The CDR3 here is CASKGQGVGNTIYF. The CDR3 DNA reads as TGTGCCAGCAAGGGACAGGGAGTTGGAAACACCATATATTTT.

In its sample, this clone was seen a few times. The chain combines TRBV15 with TRBJ1-1; no firm D call. The V and J ends lost 2 bases and 1 base respectively, with 5 bases between them. This CDR3 is built from 13 residues. The V gene's germline CDR1 is LNHNV and CDR2 YYDKDF (reference sequence). CDR3 amino acids: CATSRQSNTEAFF. CDR3 sequence (DNA): TGTGCCACCAGCAGACAGTCGAACACTGAAGCTTTCTTT.

The chain joins TRBV28 to TRBJ2-1; the match to TRBD2 covers 10 bases. CDR1 is MDHEN and CDR2 is SYDVKM in the germline V gene. CDR3 length: 15 residues. The V gene end was trimmed by 4 bases and the J gene end by 2 bases; junction bases not matched to a gene: 2. CDR3 amino acids: CASSSSGGPYNEQFF. CDR3 bases: TGTGCCAGCAGTTCTAGCGGGGGCCCCTACAATGAGCAGTTCTTC.

This clone was detected a few times. The gene calls are TRBV7-2 and TRBJ2-7; 8 nucleotides match TRBD2. This CDR3 has 14 residues. Germline V gene data show CDR1 as SGHTA and CDR2 as FQGNSA. The trim removed 5 bases at V and 3 bases at J, leaving 6 bases unmatched. CDR3 region: CASSDLAGGYEQYF. DNA for the CDR3: TGTGCCAGCAGCGATCTTGCGGGGGGCTACGAGCAGTACTTC.

This clone was counted only a few times. CDR3 in DNA: TGTGCCAGCAGCCTACAGGGGGTATGGAACACTGAAGCTTTCTTT. This encodes CASSLQGVWNTEAFF. The rearrangement uses TRBV2 and TRBJ1-1; 8 bases line up with TRBD1. The CDR3 is 15 residues long. Germline V gene lookup returns CDR1 SNHLY and CDR2 FYNNEI. V was pared by 6 bases and J by 1 base, with 7 bases of the junction left unmatched.

The V and J genes are TRBV7-2 and TRBJ2-3, with D uncertain. The CDR3 spans 14 residues. With 1 base removed from V and 6 bases from J, the gap between germline ends came to 11 bases. Germline loops: CDR1 SGHTA, CDR2 FQGNSA. The CDR3 sequence: CASSLVDGSDTQYF. CDR3 bases: TGTGCCAGCAGCTTAGTAGACGGGTCGGATACGCAGTATTTT.

The V and J genes are TRBV5-5 and TRBJ2-3, with D possibly being TRBD1 (6 bases). The V gene lost 3 bases and the J gene lost 6 bases, with 14 bases spanning the gap. The CDR3 is 14 residues long. Per the germline V gene, CDR1 is SGHKS and CDR2 is YYEKEE (reference sequence). DNA of the CDR3: TGTGCCAGCAGCTCGAAGACCGGACAGGATACGCAGTATTTT. This sequence encodes CASSSKTGQDTQYF.

The CDR3 here is CASSYASAGGWGYTF. The CDR3 region has the DNA TGTGCCAGCAGTTACGCCTCTGCGGGGGGTTGGGGCTACACCTTC. The chain joins TRBV6-5 to TRBJ1-2; perhaps TRBD1 as D (5 bases). Germline lookup yields CDR1 MNHEY and CDR2 SVGAGI. Between the trimmed V and J ends, which lost 2 bases and 8 bases, there was a span of 18 bases. The CDR3 has 15 residues.

This chain uses TRBV27 with TRBJ2-7, with TRBD1 matching 7 bases. J was trimmed by 3 bases and V by 3 bases; bases with no gene match: 2. The CDR3 is 13 residues long. Germline CDR1 is MNHEY and CDR2 is SMNVEV (reference sequence). The CDR3 here is CASSFGQVYEQYF. The CDR3 DNA is TGTGCCAGCAGTTTTGGACAGGTCTACGAGCAGTACTTC.

In its sample, this clone was seen a few times. This chain uses TRBV5-1 with TRBJ1-1; D may be TRBD1 (5 bases). This CDR3 spans 14 amino acids. CDR1 SGHRS and CDR2 YFSETQ come from the germline V gene. V lost 4 bases and J 0 bases, leaving 10 bases between the germline ends. Here the CDR3 reads CASSAGHLNTEAFF. CDR3 sequence (DNA): TGCGCCAGCAGCGCTGGACATCTGAACACTGAAGCTTTCTTT.

In its sample, this clone was seen a few times. The chain carries TRBV2 and TRBJ2-3; 10 bases are shared with TRBD2. With V trimmed by 1 base and J by 3 bases, 13 bases remained unmatched. Germline CDR1 reads SNHLY; CDR2 reads FYNNEI. The CDR3 runs to 19 residues. The CDR3 reads CASSEVGLASLKGTDTQYF. In DNA, the CDR3 is TGTGCCAGCAGTGAAGTGGGACTAGCGTCCCTGAAAGGTACAGATACGCAGTATTTT.

The chain is built from TRBV5-4 and TRBJ1-4, with a tentative D call TRBD1 (5 bases). The CDR3 extends over 14 amino acids. Trimming left V 4 bases short and J 4 bases short, with 11 bases between. CDR1 and CDR2 from the germline V gene are SGHNT and YYREEE (reference sequence). The CDR3, as DNA: TGTGCCAGCAGCGACCGGGACTTTAATGAAAAACTGTTTTTT. As protein: CASSDRDFNEKLFF.

This clone was seen more than once but under ten times. The chain has TRBV7-6 and TRBJ2-3, with D possibly matching TRBD2 (6 bases). CDR3 length: 14 residues. Trimming removed 6 bases from V and 4 bases from J, with 14 bases in between. Germline V gives CDR1 SGHVS, CDR2 FNYEAQ. As DNA, the CDR3 is TGTGCCAGCAGTTTCGGGGGTGAGGCAGATACGCAGTATTTT. It yields the protein CASSFGGEADTQYF.

J is TRBJ2-5 and V is TRBV7-2; possible D gene TRBD2, 7 bases. V lost 4 bases to trimming and J lost 1 base, with 16 bases between them. This CDR3 is 16 amino acids long. From germline, CDR1 is SGHTA and CDR2 FQGNSA. CDR3 residues: CASSSMRGGIQETQYF. The CDR3 nucleotides read TGTGCCAGCAGCTCGATGAGGGGGGGGATCCAAGAGACCCAGTACTTC.

This clone came up a few times. The rearrangement links TRBV4-1 to TRBJ1-5, with a possible D match to TRBD1 (5 bases). In germline, CDR1 is MGHRA, CDR2 YSYEKL. Trimming cost V 5 bases and J 2 bases, with 10 bases left between them. CDR3 length equals 14 residues. CDR3 amino acids: CASSIGGGNQPQHF. CDR3 bases: TGCGCCAGCAGCATCGGGGGGGGCAATCAGCCCCAGCATTTT.

This clone was seen more than once but under ten times. The chain employs TRBV4-1 and TRBJ2-1; no reliable D call. Per germline, CDR1 MGHRA and CDR2 YSYEKL. The CDR3 length is 14 residues. V was cut by 4 bases and J by 6 bases, with 13 bases left in between. The CDR3 loop reads CASSPSLVTNEQFF. The DNA of the CDR3 is TGCGCCAGCAGCCCTTCCCTAGTTACCAATGAGCAGTTCTTC.

The chain uses TRBV6-1 and TRBJ1-5; 7 bases match TRBD1. In germline, CDR1 is MNHNS, CDR2 SASEGT. CDR3 size: 15 residues. V was clipped by 1 base and J by 6 bases; unmatched bases: 6. This CDR3 reads CASSEVRGQRQPQHF. The DNA of the CDR3 is TGTGCCAGCAGTGAAGTAAGGGGGCAACGTCAGCCCCAGCATTTT.

This clone was seen a handful of times. The chain is built from TRBV5-1 and TRBJ1-2; the match to TRBD1 covers 10 bases. The germline CDR1 and CDR2 sequences are SGHRS and YFSETQ. The CDR3 extends over 15 amino acids. V shed 0 bases and J 5 bases; nucleotides not matched to a gene: 4. CDR3 sequence: CASSLEGQGLYGYTF. The CDR3 DNA reads TGCGCCAGCAGCTTGGAGGGACAGGGGTTGTATGGCTACACCTTC.

This clone was picked up a small number of times. The chain is built from TRBV28 and TRBJ2-5, with 8 positions matching TRBD2. V lost 6 bases and J lost 1; bases outside the gene matches: 4. This CDR3 contains 14 residues. The germline V gene encodes CDR1 MDHEN and CDR2 SYDVKM. The CDR3: CASRSGGSQETQYF. DNA of the CDR3: TGTGCCAGCAGATCGGGGGGGAGCCAAGAGACCCAGTACTTC.

This clone has a handful of counts. The V call is TRBV18, the J call TRBJ2-6, with 7 bases fitting TRBD1. This CDR3 comprises 17 residues. J lost 1 base, V lost 6 bases, and 9 bases had no gene match. CDR1 is KGHSH, CDR2 LQKENI, per germline. DNA for the CDR3: TGTGCCAGCTCCCAAAGACAGGGTAGATCTGGGGCCAACGTCCTGACTTTC. It specifies CASSQRQGRSGANVLTF.

The chain is built from TRBV28 and TRBJ2-1, with 7 positions matching TRBD2. Trimming removed 4 bases from V and 7 bases from J; junction bases left unmatched: 10. Germline-derived CDR1 and CDR2 are MDHEN and SYDVKM. The CDR3 is 15 residues long. The chain's CDR3 is CASSSAGLTLNEQFF. The CDR3 nucleotides read TGTGCCAGCAGTTCGGCGGGACTAACTTTGAATGAGCAGTTCTTC.

Only a few counts were recorded for this clone. Relative to the germline gene, one junction end is altered; a read error may explain this. The chain recombines TRBV6-1 with TRBJ2-7, with 10 bases aligning to TRBD1. The CDR3 runs to 12 residues. Looked up from germline, CDR1 is MNHNS and CDR2 is SASEGT. Here the CDR3 DNA reads TGTGCCAGCAGTGAAGGGGACAGGGGTGGTTCCTTC. It is translated as CASSEGDRGGSF.

This clone was observed a handful of times. The gene calls are TRBV6-1 and TRBJ2-3; TRBD2 might be the D (6 bases). Germline CDR1 reads MNHNS; CDR2 reads SASEGT. Trimming stripped 8 bases from V and 2 bases from J, with 17 bases between. The CDR3 covers 15 residues. CDR3 DNA sequence: TGTGCCAGCTCCCAATGGGGGGTATACACAGATACGCAGTATTTT. Its translation: CASSQWGVYTDTQYF.